A selection of T cell receptor beta chains follows, all from one sample in a study of blood T cells in healthy people across ages. MiXCR, applied by TCRdb to the 5' RACE reads, yields one record per CDR3 protein. The table includes around 940,000 distinct CDR3 sequences, 51% detected once. Input material: blood. These receptors all stem from a woman aged 55-69 years in good health. The CDR3 runs from the conserved cysteine through the conserved F or W. The D gene is left open where the match is weak. Clone size is shown for a subset of rows, as once, few, many or a class of expanded clone.

j_call clone_size v_call d_call cdr3_nt cdr3_aa
TRBJ2-7 . TRBV20-1 TRBD2 TGCAGTGCTACCGGACTAGGTTTTTACGAGCAGTACTTC CSATGLGFYEQYF
TRBJ2-5 few TRBV6-6 . TGTGCCAGCAGTTACTCGGGGCGTGAGCCTGGGGAGACCCAGTACTTC CASSYSGREPGETQYF
TRBJ2-5 . TRBV20-1 TRBD1 TGCAGTGCTAGAGATGCGACAGGGTCCCAAGAGACCCAGTACTTC CSARDATGSQETQYF
TRBJ2-1 . TRBV13 . TGTGCCAGCAGCACCCGGCGCACCTGGCAGTTCTTC CASSTRRTWQFF
TRBJ2-5 . TRBV29-1 TRBD2 TGCAGCGGCCAACAGCGGGAGCGGTTGTACTTC CSGQQRERLYF
TRBJ2-2 few TRBV4-1 . TGCGCCAGCACCCCACCGGGGGCCGGGGAGCTGTTTTTT CASTPPGAGELFF
TRBJ2-3 once TRBV3-1 . TGTGCCAGCAGCCAATATTGGGGTAGCTCAAATACGCAGTATTTT CASSQYWGSSNTQYF
TRBJ2-5 . TRBV5-6 . TGTGCCAGCAGCCATATAAGAGAGACCCAGTACTTC CASSHIRETQYF
TRBJ2-1 few TRBV7-2 TRBD2 TGTGCCAGTAGCTCCACCATCCACGGGACTAGGTACAATGAGCAGTTCTTC CASSSTIHGTRYNEQFF
TRBJ2-1 . TRBV12-3/TRBV12-4 TRBD2 TGTGCCAGCAGTGGAGGACTAGCGGGCGTCGACCATGAGCAGTTCTTC CASSGGLAGVDHEQFF
TRBJ1-1 . TRBV28 . TGTGCCAGCAGAGAAGGGGCCCGAAACACTGAAGCTTTCTTT CASREGARNTEAFF
TRBJ1-2 . TRBV6-1 TRBD1 TGTGCCAGCAGCACAGGGGGTATGTACTATGGCTACACCTTC CASSTGGMYYGYTF
TRBJ2-7 . TRBV4-3 . TGCGCCAGCAGCCCTTATAAGGGCTACGAGCAGTACTTC CASSPYKGYEQYF
TRBJ2-7 . TRBV4-1 TRBD2 TGCGCCAGCAGCCAACCAGCTAGCGGGAAGACTTACGAGCAGTACTTC CASSQPASGKTYEQYF
TRBJ2-7 . TRBV13 TRBD2 TGTGCCAGCAGCCGAAAACCGGGACTAGCGTCCTACGAGCAGTACTTC CASSRKPGLASYEQYF
TRBJ2-2 . TRBV5-1 TRBD2 TGCGCCAGCAGCTTGCCCCCCGGGACTAGCGGGAGAAGGAGGACCGGGGAGCTGTTTTTT CASSLPPGTSGRRRTGELFF
TRBJ2-5 . TRBV4-1 TRBD1 TGCGCCAGCAGCCAAGATAGGGGACAGGGGTCGGGGGAGACCCAGTACTTC CASSQDRGQGSGETQYF
TRBJ2-2 . TRBV6-2/TRBV6-3 . TGTGCCAGCAGAGCCCGGGACTCTCGGGGTCGTTGGGAGCTGTTTTTT CASRARDSRGRWELFF
TRBJ2-1 . TRBV9 TRBD1 TGTGCCAGCAGCGTCCGGGACAGGGGTCACAATGAGCAGTTCTTC CASSVRDRGHNEQFF
TRBJ1-1 many TRBV5-6 . TGTGCCAGCAGCTTGGAGCCGAACACTGAAGCTTTCTTT CASSLEPNTEAFF
TRBJ1-5 few TRBV4-2 TRBD1 TGTGCCAGCAGCCGAGACAGGGCATGGGATCAGCCCCAGCATTTT CASSRDRAWDQPQHF
TRBJ2-7 few TRBV20-1 . TGCAGTGCTAGGCCCAGGGAAGCCTACGAGCAGTACTTC CSARPREAYEQYF
TRBJ2-5 . TRBV28 TRBD1 TGTGCCAGCAGTACCTGGGACAGGGGAGAGTACTTC CASSTWDRGEYF
TRBJ2-5 few TRBV21-1 . TGTGCCAGCAGCTCAGATCCGTACCAAGAGACCCAGTACTTC CASSSDPYQETQYF
TRBJ2-7 . TRBV28 TRBD2 TGTGCCGGCAGTGGTAGCGGGACTGAGCAGTACTTC CAGSGSGTEQYF
TRBJ2-3 many TRBV20-1 . TGCAGTGCTCGGCCCCTGACGCCGAGGGCCCCAGATACGCAGTATTTT CSARPLTPRAPDTQYF
TRBJ2-1 . TRBV5-8 . TGTGCCAGCAGCTTTAACGAAGGGAATGAGCAGTTCTTC CASSFNEGNEQFF
TRBJ1-2 once TRBV20-1 . TGCAGTGCCCACCCTCCACAGGGTAACTATGGCTACACCTTC CSAHPPQGNYGYTF
TRBJ2-5 . TRBV24-1 TRBD2 TGTGCCACCAAGAGCGGGAGCTTAGAGACCCAGTACTTC CATKSGSLETQYF
TRBJ2-1 . TRBV5-6 . TGTGCCAGCAGCTTGGAAGGGACACAGAGATTTGGCGGGAGCTCCTACAATGAGCAGTTCTTC CASSLEGTQRFGGSSYNEQFF
TRBJ2-5 . TRBV7-9 TRBD2 TGTGCCAGCAGCTGGACTAGCGGGAGTTCGGAGACCCAGTACTTC CASSWTSGSSETQYF
TRBJ1-5 . TRBV6-2/TRBV6-3 . TGTGCCAGCAGTTTCTGGGGGTATTCGGGCAATCAGCCCCAGCATTTT CASSFWGYSGNQPQHF
TRBJ2-7 . TRBV6-5 TRBD1 TGTGCCAGCAGCATAGGGACAGGGCCCTACGAGCAGTACTTC CASSIGTGPYEQYF
TRBJ2-2 . TRBV9 . TGTGCCAGCAGCGTAGCTCTAAAACATAGCGGGAACACCGGGGAGCTGTTTTTT CASSVALKHSGNTGELFF
TRBJ1-5 . TRBV20-1 . TGCAGTGCTAGACAGGGAAAGGGAAGCAATCAGCCCCAGCATTTT CSARQGKGSNQPQHF
TRBJ2-7 . TRBV5-1 TRBD1 TGCGCCAGCAGCTTGGCGGGACAGGGTTTCGCCTACGAGCAGTACTTC CASSLAGQGFAYEQYF
TRBJ2-7 few TRBV12-3/TRBV12-4 TRBD1 TGTGCCAGCAGCCGCAGGGGGGAGCAGTACTTC CASSRRGEQYF
TRBJ2-7 . TRBV20-1 . TGCAGTGCTAGAGATCTGGGTCAGAACAACTACGAGCAGTACTTC CSARDLGQNNYEQYF
TRBJ2-1 few TRBV4-1 TRBD2 TGCGCCAGCAGCCAACATAGCGGGAAGAGCTCCTACAATGAGCAGTTCTTC CASSQHSGKSSYNEQFF
TRBJ1-5 . TRBV12-3/TRBV12-4 TRBD1 TGTGCCAGCAGTCCGCGACAGGGAGATCAGCCCCAGCATTTT CASSPRQGDQPQHF
TRBJ2-3 . TRBV4-2 . TGTGCCAGCAGCCATACTGAGGTTAGAGATACGCAGTATTTT CASSHTEVRDTQYF
TRBJ2-3 few TRBV28 . TGTGCCAGCCATAACCTGCATACGCAGTATTTT CASHNLHTQYF
TRBJ2-1 . TRBV7-2 TRBD1 TGTGCCAGCAGCTTAGCGAGGAGGCCGGGACAGGAAAACAATGAGCAGTTCTTC CASSLARRPGQENNEQFF
TRBJ2-7 few TRBV4-2 . TGTGCCAGCAGCCAAGACCGATTCACCTACGAGCAGTACTTC CASSQDRFTYEQYF
TRBJ2-7 . TRBV29-1 . TGCAGCGGCACCGAAGGCGCGGGCTCCTACGAGCAGTACTTC CSGTEGAGSYEQYF
TRBJ1-1 . TRBV5-1 . TGCGCCAGCAGCTTGGGTCCACTAAGGCTGGGGACTGAAGCTTTCTTT CASSLGPLRLGTEAFF
TRBJ2-6 . TRBV19 . TGTGCCAGTAGTACTACGACTAGAGGGGCCTCTGGGGCCAACGTCCTGACTTTC CASSTTTRGASGANVLTF
TRBJ2-5 few TRBV12-3/TRBV12-4 TRBD1 TGTGCCAGCAGGGGACAGGACAGCCCCCAAGAGACCCAGTACTTC CASRGQDSPQETQYF
TRBJ1-2 . TRBV29-1 . TGCAGCGTAGAACCCTCAGGGATTACCGCCTATGGCTACACCTTC CSVEPSGITAYGYTF
TRBJ2-1 . TRBV7-2 TRBD2 TGTGCCAGCAGCTTAAACGGGAGGGCCGTCAATGAGCAGTTCTTC CASSLNGRAVNEQFF
TRBJ1-4 . TRBV15 . TGTGCCAGCGGAAGGGTTGTGAATGAAAAACTGTTTTTT CASGRVVNEKLFF
TRBJ2-5 . TRBV7-9 TRBD2 TGTGCCAGTAGCCCCTTCATAGCGGGAGGGCAAGAGACCCAGTACTTC CASSPFIAGGQETQYF
TRBJ2-7 . TRBV15 . TGTGCCACCAGCAGAGACTCCCAGAAGTACGAGCAGTACTTC CATSRDSQKYEQYF
TRBJ2-5 . TRBV5-1 TRBD1 TGCGCCAGCAGCTTGCAACAGGGGGCTCGGGAGACCCAGTACTTC CASSLQQGARETQYF
TRBJ2-1 . TRBV12-3/TRBV12-4 TRBD1 TGTGCCAGCAGCCAGGGACAGGGATTACCCTACAATGAGCAGTTCTTC CASSQGQGLPYNEQFF
TRBJ2-4 . TRBV12-3/TRBV12-4 . TGTGCCAGCCAATCGGGACACCTAGTCAACATTCAGTACTTC CASQSGHLVNIQYF
TRBJ2-4 . TRBV5-6 . TGTGCCAGCAGCTTCTGGCAGGGTTTCGGCAAAAACATTCAGTACTTC CASSFWQGFGKNIQYF
TRBJ2-7 . TRBV2 . TGTGCCAGCAGTGAAGATGAGGCAGGGCGGTACGAGCAGTACTTC CASSEDEAGRYEQYF
TRBJ2-5 . TRBV6-5 TRBD1 TGTGCCAGCAGTCGGACAGGGAAAGAGACCCAGTACTTC CASSRTGKETQYF
TRBJ2-3 . TRBV29-1 TRBD2 TGCAGCTTTGGGACTAGAGTCACAGATACGCAGTATTTT CSFGTRVTDTQYF